This TCR beta chain originates from a study of graft-versus-host responses after intestinal transplantation. Study at large: Anti-thymocyte globulin induction was given to all recipients, followed by tacrolimus and steroids for 3 to 4 years.

General study findings and limits: Early after transplant, HvG declines were associated with peak levels of circulating GvH clones. Within allografts, high graft-versus-host to host-versus-graft clonal ratios were seen among patients with graft-donor T cell macrochimerism.

Here immunoSEQ multiplex PCR was the method, and the copy in TCRdb shows in-frame clones only, minus some. Counted here are about 130,000 clones, around 90% occurring once; the ten biggest clones make up around 0.16%. This clone was picked up a small number of times. What it recognizes is unknown. This sequence was found in a human donor who received an intestinal transplant. The input for sequencing was unstimulated CD4+ T cells sorted from spleen or lymph node cells, taken before intestinal transplant.

CDR3 sequence: CASSESTPAGAFF. In nucleotides, the CDR3 is TGCGCCAGCAGTGAGTCGACGCCTGCGGGTGCTTTCTTT. This sequence joins TRBV10-2 and TRBJ1-1; D is unresolved. Germline V gives CDR1 WSHSY, CDR2 SAAADI. The germline V and J ends were trimmed by 0 bases and 11 bases, with 13 bases remaining between them. The CDR3 covers 13 residues.